Shown below are 9 T cell receptor beta chains from a single sample sequenced in a study of TIL therapy for anti-PD-1-resistant metastatic lung cancer. The time point denotes: pre-treatment sample, taken before nivolumab and TIL therapy. Most excised metastases sampled were pleural nodules or supraclavicular lymph nodes. This was the immunoSEQ v3 assay. Using immunoSEQ multiplex PCR, the repertoire was profiled, and TCRdb retains in-frame clones only, with some absent. The sample carries roughly 50,000 clones, 60% to 85% recorded once. The input for sequencing was tumor tissue, taken at baseline. Receptors were obtained from a person aged 25-85 years with non-small cell lung cancer.

This clone was counted a few times. This chain links TRBV14 with TRBJ1-4, with D unclear. The CDR3 consists of 13 residues. Trimming took 6 bases from V and 8 from J, leaving 13 bases between them. In germline, CDR1 is SGHDN, CDR2 FVKESK. The CDR3 loop reads CASSSIMTEKLFF. The CDR3 region has the DNA TGTGCCAGCAGTTCAATCATGACCGAAAAACTGTTTTTT.

The chain recombines TRBV19 with TRBJ1-6, with a possible D match to TRBD1 (6 bases). The V and J ends lost 1 base and 8 bases respectively, with 9 bases between them. The CDR3 consists of 14 residues. The germline gives CDR1 LNHDA, CDR2 SQIVND (reference sequence). The CDR3 here is CASSIGRGYSPLHF. CDR3 sequence (DNA): TGTGCCAGTAGTATAGGCAGGGGTTATTCACCCCTCCACTTT.

The chain joins TRBV9 to TRBJ2-3, with 11 bases aligning to TRBD1. The V gene's germline CDR1 is SGDLS and CDR2 YYNGEE. Trimming removed 4 bases from V and 2 bases from J; junction bases left unmatched: 6. There are 16 residues in the CDR3. CDR3 amino acids: CASSPAGQGATDTQYF. Written as DNA, the CDR3 is TGTGCCAGCAGCCCCGCCGGACAGGGGGCCACAGATACGCAGTATTTT.

The chain carries TRBV4-1 and TRBJ1-1, with D hard to call. The CDR3 is made up of 14 amino acids. Trimming removed 5 bases from V and 0 bases from J, with 10 bases in between. Germline CDR1 is MGHRA and CDR2 is YSYEKL. The CDR3 reads CASSYGVMNTEAFF. The CDR3 DNA follows: TGCGCCAGCAGCTATGGGGTGATGAACACTGAAGCTTTCTTT.

The V and J genes are TRBV19 and TRBJ1-2, with D maybe TRBD1 (5 bases). Trimming left V 6 bases short and J 3 bases short, with 14 bases between. Germline lookup yields CDR1 LNHDA and CDR2 SQIVND (reference sequence). This CDR3 comprises 14 residues. CDR3 region: CASRGLFSHYGYTF. CDR3 DNA: TGTGCCAGTAGGGGGCTTTTTTCTCACTATGGCTACACCTTC.

Here the CDR3 reads CASSSSGRANYGYTF. CDR3 coding DNA: TGTGCCAGCAGCTCCAGCGGTCGGGCTAACTATGGCTACACCTTC. This chain links TRBV5-4 with TRBJ1-2, with D unclear. V was pared by 3 bases and J by 0 bases, with 12 bases between. Germline assignment: CDR1 SGHNT and CDR2 YYREEE (reference sequence). The CDR3 has 15 amino acids.

This clone was counted only a few times. The DNA for the CDR3 is TGTGCCAGCAGTTACCGGGACGGACAAGAGACCCAGTACTTC. Protein: CASSYRDGQETQYF. J is TRBJ2-5 and V is TRBV9; perhaps D is TRBD1 or TRBD2 (5 bases each). The CDR3 runs to 14 residues. Germline CDR1 SGDLS, CDR2 YYNGEE. V was trimmed by 5 bases and J by 2 bases, leaving 13 bases between them.

The genes are TRBV7-9 and TRBJ1-3, with unresolved D. Germline CDR1 SEHNR, CDR2 FQNEAQ (reference sequence). The CDR3 spans 13 residues. With 2 bases removed from V and 8 bases from J, the gap between germline ends came to 10 bases. The CDR3 sequence is CASSLRPPDTIYF. The CDR3 DNA is TGTGCCAGCAGCTTACGCCCCCCGGACACCATATATTTT.

The chain is built from TRBV6-6 and TRBJ2-2; no clear D gene. In germline, CDR1 is MNHNY, CDR2 SVGAGI (reference sequence). The CDR3 extends over 13 amino acids. The V end was cut by 2 bases, the J end by 3 bases, with 4 bases between. The CDR3 DNA reads TGTGCCAGCAGTTACCCCTACACCGGGGAGCTGTTTTTT. Its protein product is CASSYPYTGELFF.